A single sample is the source of the 3 T cell receptor beta chains below, sequenced in a study of post-analysis software for immune sequencing data. Broader study findings: Four or five TRBV segments were more frequent in patients than controls; TRBV5-6, TRBV5-1 and TRBV20-1 belonged to this group.

These receptors lack a known antigen. Sequencing libraries made from TCR beta cDNA carried unique molecular identifiers. One entry per CDR3 protein, called by TCRdb with MiXCR from the PCR reads. The sample lists hundreds of thousands of distinct CDR3 sequences; roughly 58% were seen once. Specimen: blood. These receptors were obtained from a girl aged 10-17 years with multiple sclerosis.

This clonotype has a handful of counts. The V and J genes are TRBV30 and TRBJ1-2; unclear D gene. Germline V gene lookup returns CDR1 GTSNPN and CDR2 SVGIG (reference sequence). The CDR3 is 13 residues long. V was clipped by 1 base and J by 5 bases, with 11 bases between them. The CDR3 loop is CAWSALLGYGYTF. Written as DNA, the CDR3 is TGTGCCTGGAGTGCTCTATTGGGGTATGGCTACACCTTC.

The chain couples TRBV7-3 to TRBJ2-1; 11 positions match TRBD1. The CDR3 has 14 amino acids. Losses at the gene ends were 5 bases for V and 7 bases for J; bases not matched to a gene: 4. Germline values: CDR1 SGHTA, CDR2 FQGTGA. The CDR3 sequence is CASSPGQGVNEQFF. CDR3 in DNA: TGTGCCAGCAGCCCGGGACAGGGGGTTAATGAGCAGTTCTTC.

V gene TRBV5-1 combines with J gene TRBJ2-7, with TRBD1 matching 9 bases. The germline gives CDR1 SGHRS, CDR2 YFSETQ. Trimming at V came to 4 bases and at J to 4 bases, leaving 9 bases not matched to a gene. This CDR3 has 15 amino acids. CDR3 residues: CASSGTPGQGYEQYF. CDR3 nucleotide sequence: TGCGCCAGCAGCGGAACACCGGGACAGGGTTACGAGCAGTACTTC.